The present T cell receptor (beta chain) was sequenced within a study of PD-1 blockade in classical Hodgkin lymphoma. Here immunoSEQ multiplex PCR was the method, and the copy in TCRdb shows in-frame clones only, minus some. Here the sample spans more than 15,000 clones, approximately 80% being singletons. The count of this clone is one. Its matching antigen is unknown. Noted time point: newly diagnosed, previously untreated cHL patient sample. Thawed PBMCs underwent magnetic negative selection to yield purified CD4+ T cells. Comparison samples consisted of PBMCs from newly diagnosed, untreated classical Hodgkin lymphoma. Study-level points and caveats: Underlying causes for the observed repertoire differences were not defined, possibly disease activity or prior therapy. At baseline, newly diagnosed patients reportedly showed less TCR diversity than healthy donors.

The CDR3 runs to 13 residues. V lost 4 bases, J lost 6 bases, and 11 bases lay in between. CDR1 is SGHRS, CDR2 YFSETQ, per germline. Sequences were obtained from CD4+ T cells from blood. This sequence was found in a human donor with classical Hodgkin lymphoma. V and J are TRBV5-1 and TRBJ2-1; D is possibly TRBD2 (6 bases). The CDR3 loop is CASSGGGFNEQFF. As DNA, the CDR3 is TGCGCCAGCAGCGGCGGAGGGTTCAATGAGCAGTTCTTC.